What follows are 16 T cell receptor beta chains derived from one specimen sequenced in a study of sequential checkpoint blockade in melanoma. TCRdb keeps only in-frame clones here, not all; method: immunoSEQ multiplex PCR. The table records around 39,000 clones, roughly four fifths of them present only once. This sample's treatment: randomized to nivolumab then ipilimumab (arm A) or the reverse (arm B). This specimen consisted of CD8+ T cells sorted from blood (inferred from file names), obtained from a patient given nivolumab and ipilimumab in sequence. These receptors were collected from a human donor with melanoma.

CDR3 sequence: CASSPQGSYGYTF. The CDR3 nucleotides read TGCGCCAGCAGCCCACAGGGGAGCTATGGCTACACCTTC. The genes are TRBV4-3 and TRBJ1-2; TRBD1 matches 7 bases. The germline CDR1 and CDR2 sequences are LGHNA and YSLEER. CDR3 size: 13 residues. V lost 4 bases to trimming and J lost 4 bases; unmatched junction nucleotides: 3.

This clone was detected only once. The chain is built from TRBV7-9 and TRBJ1-1; 7 nucleotides match TRBD1. Trimming at V came to 6 bases and at J to 6 bases, leaving 4 bases not matched to a gene. Per the germline V gene, CDR1 is SEHNR and CDR2 is FQNEAQ (reference sequence). The CDR3 length is 12 residues. CDR3 in DNA: TGTGCCAGCAGGAGGGACAGCCCTGAAGCTTTCTTT. Translation gives CASRRDSPEAFF.

This chain links TRBV29-1 with TRBJ2-7; 9 bases line up with TRBD1. The CDR3 covers 14 residues. Trimming cost V 7 bases and J 3 bases; bases outside gene matches: 10. Germline CDR1 reads SQVTM; CDR2 reads ANQGSEA. For the CDR3, the DNA is TGCAGCGCCAAGGGTTGGGGACAGGGCTACGAGCAGTACTTC. Protein product: CSAKGWGQGYEQYF.

The chain uses TRBV6-1 and TRBJ2-1; TRBD2 matches at 7 bases. Germline V gives CDR1 MNHNS, CDR2 SASEGT. Trimming cost V 1 base and J 4 bases; bases outside gene matches: 4. The CDR3 covers 15 residues. CDR3 sequence reads: CASSEGLAVYNEQFF. The CDR3 DNA reads as TGTGCCAGCAGTGAAGGTCTAGCGGTTTACAATGAGCAGTTCTTC.

This chain joins TRBV9 and TRBJ1-6; D is uncertain. V was pared by 5 bases and J by 10 bases, with 22 bases between. The germline V gene encodes CDR1 SGDLS and CDR2 YYNGEE. This CDR3 spans 16 amino acids. CDR3 in amino acids: CASSDFKGTLGSPLHF. As DNA, the CDR3 is TGTGCCAGCAGTGATTTCAAGGGTACACTAGGGTCACCCCTCCACTTT.

The CDR3 nucleotides read TGTGCCAGCAGCCCACCCGTCGGGTCCGGGGAGCTGTTTTTT. Amino acids: CASSPPVGSGELFF. V is TRBV28 and J is TRBJ2-2, with D unclear. The germline V gene has CDR1 MDHEN and CDR2 SYDVKM. Trimming removed 6 bases from V and 6 bases from J, with 14 bases in between. The CDR3 covers 14 residues.

The chain couples TRBV5-1 to TRBJ2-1; TRBD2 is a possible D gene (7 bases). The CDR3 covers 19 residues. The V gene lost 3 bases and the J gene lost 3 bases, with 25 bases spanning the gap. CDR1 SGHRS and CDR2 YFSETQ come from the germline V gene. CDR3 sequence reads: CASSYFRQGGGGGYNEQFF. The CDR3 DNA follows: TGCGCCAGCAGCTACTTCCGGCAGGGCGGAGGGGGGGGCTACAATGAGCAGTTCTTC.

The chain couples TRBV6-1 to TRBJ2-7; 7 nucleotides match TRBD1. Germline CDR1 MNHNS, CDR2 SASEGT. J was trimmed by 0 bases and V by 3 bases; bases with no gene match: 5. The CDR3 spans 15 residues. The CDR3 here is CASSDRPGGSYEQYF. CDR3 coding DNA: TGTGCCAGCAGTGATCGGCCAGGGGGCTCCTACGAGCAGTACTTC.

This chain joins TRBV9 and TRBJ2-3, with TRBD2 matching over 10 bases. Germline V gene sequence: CDR1 SGDLS, CDR2 YYNGEE. Trimming took 0 bases from V and 5 from J; bases not matched to a gene: 6. This CDR3 spans 16 amino acids. CDR3 in DNA: TGTGCCAGCAGCGTAGTGGGTAGCGGGGGGATAGATACGCAGTATTTT. Translation: CASSVVGSGGIDTQYF.

The genes are TRBV5-6 and TRBJ2-3; the match to TRBD1 covers 7 bases. This CDR3 is 17 amino acids long. The V and J ends lost 4 bases and 1 base, in that order; junction bases with no gene match: 12. Germline V gene lookup returns CDR1 SGHDT and CDR2 YYEEEE. CDR3 bases: TGTGCCAGCAGCCCAAGGACAGGTCACCCGGGCACAGATACGCAGTATTTT. Amino acid sequence: CASSPRTGHPGTDTQYF.

The chain links TRBV28 to TRBJ2-7, with a possible D match to TRBD2 (5 bases). Per the germline V gene, CDR1 is MDHEN and CDR2 is SYDVKM. V was pared by 3 bases and J by 3 bases, with 21 bases between. The CDR3 sequence is 17 residues long. The CDR3, as DNA: TGTGCCAGCAGTTTTCAAGTTAACCGGGATTTCCTCTACGAGCAGTACTTC. It yields the protein CASSFQVNRDFLYEQYF.

The chain uses TRBV21-1 and TRBJ1-1. TRBV21-1 is a recognized pseudogene. This CDR3 comprises 10 residues. CDR3 sequence (DNA): TGTGCCAGCAGCACGAGAGAAGCTTTCTTT. Amino acids: CASSTREAFF.

The V and J genes are TRBV10-3 and TRBJ2-7, with TRBD1 identical over 9 bases. The CDR3 is 14 amino acids. CDR1 ENHRY and CDR2 SYGVKD come from the germline V gene. V lost 4 bases to trimming and J lost 6 bases; unmatched junction nucleotides: 7. CDR3 DNA: TGTGCCATCAGTGGTCCCGGGACAGGGAGCGAGCAGTACTTC. Protein product: CAISGPGTGSEQYF.

The chain links TRBV5-4 to TRBJ2-1; possible D gene TRBD1, 6 bases. CDR3 length equals 12 residues. Per germline, CDR1 SGHNT and CDR2 YYREEE (reference sequence). Trimming took 0 bases from V and 9 from J, leaving 7 bases between them. The DNA of the CDR3 is TGTGCCAGCAGCTTGGGAGGGGGTGAGCAGTTCTTC. Protein sequence: CASSLGGGEQFF.

The rearrangement links TRBV2 to TRBJ2-1, with D hard to call. V dropped 1 base and J dropped 8 bases, with 18 bases sitting between them. Per germline, CDR1 SNHLY and CDR2 FYNNEI. CDR3 size: 16 residues. CDR3 loop: CASSEDAQIAAHEQFF. In nucleotides, the CDR3 is TGTGCCAGCAGTGAAGATGCCCAGATAGCAGCCCATGAGCAGTTCTTC. Full variable domain (remainder filled in from reference TRBV2 and TRBJ2-1): EPEVTQTPSHQVTQMGQEVILRCVPISNHLYFYWYRQILGQKVEFLVSFYNNEISEKSEIFDDQFSVERPDGSNFTLKIRSTKLEDSAMYFCASSEDAQIAAHEQFFGPGTRLTVL.

V gene TRBV4-1 combines with J gene TRBJ2-7; TRBD1 matches 7 bases. The junction had 6 bases not matched to a gene; V was cut back by 1 base and J by 0 bases. The CDR3 sequence is 16 residues long. Germline V CDR1 and CDR2: MGHRA, YSYEKL. Here the CDR3 reads CASSQGNEGASYEQYF. CDR3 sequence (DNA): TGCGCCAGCAGCCAAGGCAATGAGGGGGCCTCCTACGAGCAGTACTTC.